This T cell receptor (beta chain) was obtained from a study of blood T cells in healthy people across ages. Regarding the study as a whole: Naive T cell percentage strongly correlated with TCR beta diversity. Comparison with aged donors showed that long-lived donors had more naive CD4+ cells and higher diversity.

This clonotype was observed a handful of times. The antigen remains undetermined. V was cut by 4 bases and J by 4 bases, with 16 bases left in between. The length of the CDR3 is 16 residues. The V gene's germline CDR1 is KGHDR and CDR2 SFDVKD. A second 7 to 11 cycle PCR used barcoded and J-beta primers. TCRdb re-called the 5' RACE reads with MiXCR, one entry per CDR3 protein. This sample has 1.8 million or so distinct CDR3 sequences, with roughly two fifths found just once. Material for sequencing was blood. The chain is built from TRBV24-1 and TRBJ2-1; weak D call: TRBD1 (6 bases). The TCR was taken from a human donor in good health. As DNA, the CDR3 is TGTGCCACCAGTGAATTCCTGACAGGTTCTTACAATGAGCAGTTCTTC. It encodes CATSEFLTGSYNEQFF.